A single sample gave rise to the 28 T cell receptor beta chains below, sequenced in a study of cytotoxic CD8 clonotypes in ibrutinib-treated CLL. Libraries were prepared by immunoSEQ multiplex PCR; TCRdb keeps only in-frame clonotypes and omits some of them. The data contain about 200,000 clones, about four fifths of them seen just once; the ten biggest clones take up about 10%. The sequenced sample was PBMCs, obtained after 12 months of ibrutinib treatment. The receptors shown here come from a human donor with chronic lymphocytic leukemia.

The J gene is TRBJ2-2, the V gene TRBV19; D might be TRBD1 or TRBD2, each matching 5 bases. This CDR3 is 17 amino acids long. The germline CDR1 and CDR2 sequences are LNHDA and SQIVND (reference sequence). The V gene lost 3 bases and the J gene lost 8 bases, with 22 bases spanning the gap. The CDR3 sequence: CASSMGPGSSTPGELFF. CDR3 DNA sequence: TGTGCCAGTAGTATGGGACCGGGCAGCTCAACACCGGGGGAGCTGTTTTTT.

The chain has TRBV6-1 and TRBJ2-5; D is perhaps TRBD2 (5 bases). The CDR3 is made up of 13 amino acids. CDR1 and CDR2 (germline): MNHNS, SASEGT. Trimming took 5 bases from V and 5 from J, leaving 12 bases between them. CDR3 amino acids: CASSTRTEETQYF. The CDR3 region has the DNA TGTGCCAGCAGTACCCGGACTGAGGAGACCCAGTACTTC.

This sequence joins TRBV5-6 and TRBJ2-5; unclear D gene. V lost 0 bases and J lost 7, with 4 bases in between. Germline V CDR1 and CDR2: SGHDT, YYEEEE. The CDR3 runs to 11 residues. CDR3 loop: CASSLGGTQYF. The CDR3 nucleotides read TGTGCCAGCAGCTTGGGGGGGACCCAGTACTTC.

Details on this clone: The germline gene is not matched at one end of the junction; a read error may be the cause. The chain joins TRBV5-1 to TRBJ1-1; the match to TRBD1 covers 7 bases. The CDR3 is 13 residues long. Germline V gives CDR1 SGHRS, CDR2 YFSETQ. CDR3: CASRPQGGPEAFF. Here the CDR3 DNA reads TGTGCCAGCAGACCTCAAGGGGGCCCTGAAGCTTTCTTT.

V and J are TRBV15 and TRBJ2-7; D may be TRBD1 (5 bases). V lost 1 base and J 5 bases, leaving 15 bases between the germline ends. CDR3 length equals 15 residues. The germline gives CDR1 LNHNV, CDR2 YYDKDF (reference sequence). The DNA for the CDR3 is TGTGCCACCAGCAGAGGCAGTACAGGTCCCGACGAGCAGTACTTC. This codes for CATSRGSTGPDEQYF.

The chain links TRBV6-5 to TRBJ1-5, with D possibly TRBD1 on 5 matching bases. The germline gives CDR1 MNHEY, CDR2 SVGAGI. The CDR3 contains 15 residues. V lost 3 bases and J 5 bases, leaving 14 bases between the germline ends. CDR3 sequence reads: CASSYGRGRYQPQHF. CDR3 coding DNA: TGTGCCAGCAGTTATGGCCGGGGACGATATCAGCCCCAGCATTTT.

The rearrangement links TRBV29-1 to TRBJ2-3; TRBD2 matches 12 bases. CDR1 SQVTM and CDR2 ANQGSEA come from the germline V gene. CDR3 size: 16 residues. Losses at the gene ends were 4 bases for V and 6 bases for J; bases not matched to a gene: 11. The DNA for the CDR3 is TGCAGCGTTGTGGCCCTAGCGGGAGGGCCGGCGGATACGCAGTATTTT. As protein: CSVVALAGGPADTQYF.

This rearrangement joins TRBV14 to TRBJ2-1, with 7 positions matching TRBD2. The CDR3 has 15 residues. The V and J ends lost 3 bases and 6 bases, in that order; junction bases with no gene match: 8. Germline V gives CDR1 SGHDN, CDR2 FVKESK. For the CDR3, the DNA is TGTGCCAGCAGCCATGAGACTAGCAGTTTCAATGAGCAGTTCTTC. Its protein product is CASSHETSSFNEQFF.

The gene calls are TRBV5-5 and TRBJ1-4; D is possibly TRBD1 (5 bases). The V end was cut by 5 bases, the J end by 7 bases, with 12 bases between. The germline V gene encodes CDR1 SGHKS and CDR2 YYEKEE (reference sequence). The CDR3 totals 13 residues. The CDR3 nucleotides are TGTGCCAGCAGTAGAGGCGGGGGTGAAAAACTGTTTTTT. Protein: CASSRGGGEKLFF.

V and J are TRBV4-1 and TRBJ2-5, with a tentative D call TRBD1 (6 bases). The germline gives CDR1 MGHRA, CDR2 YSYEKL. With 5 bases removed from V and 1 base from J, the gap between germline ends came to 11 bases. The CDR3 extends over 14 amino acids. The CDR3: CASSFDRTQETQYF. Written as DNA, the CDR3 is TGCGCCAGCAGCTTTGACAGGACCCAAGAGACCCAGTACTTC.

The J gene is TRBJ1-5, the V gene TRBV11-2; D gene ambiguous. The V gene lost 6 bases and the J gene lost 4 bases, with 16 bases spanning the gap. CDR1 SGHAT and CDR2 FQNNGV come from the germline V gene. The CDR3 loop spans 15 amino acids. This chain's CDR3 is CASSLEVGLNQPQHF. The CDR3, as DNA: TGTGCCAGCAGTCTTGAGGTAGGATTAAATCAGCCCCAGCATTTT.

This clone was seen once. DNA for the CDR3: TGTGCCAGCAGAGACGGAATTAACTATGGCTACACCTTC. It specifies CASRDGINYGYTF. The chain employs TRBV7-8 and TRBJ1-2; no clear D. Germline V gene lookup returns CDR1 SGHVS and CDR2 FQNEAQ. The CDR3 is 13 residues long. Trimming removed 6 bases from V and 1 base from J, with 9 bases in between.

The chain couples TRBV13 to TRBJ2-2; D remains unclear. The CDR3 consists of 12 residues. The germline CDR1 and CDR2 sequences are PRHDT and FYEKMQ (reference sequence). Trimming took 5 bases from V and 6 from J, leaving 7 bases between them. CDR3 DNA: TGTGCCAGCAGCCGACCCGCCGGGGAGCTGTTTTTT. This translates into CASSRPAGELFF.

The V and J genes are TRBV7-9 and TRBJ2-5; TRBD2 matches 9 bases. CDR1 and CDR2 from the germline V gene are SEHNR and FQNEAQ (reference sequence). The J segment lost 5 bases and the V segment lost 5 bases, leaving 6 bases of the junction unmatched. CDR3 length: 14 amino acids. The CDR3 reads CASSLLAGEETQYF. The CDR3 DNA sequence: TGTGCCAGCAGCCTATTAGCGGGAGAGGAGACCCAGTACTTC.

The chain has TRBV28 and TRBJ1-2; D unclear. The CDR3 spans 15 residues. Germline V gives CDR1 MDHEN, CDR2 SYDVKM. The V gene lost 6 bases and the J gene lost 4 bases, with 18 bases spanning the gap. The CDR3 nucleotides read TGTGCCAGCAGCCTCACACAGAAAAAAGCCTATGGCTACACCTTC. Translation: CASSLTQKKAYGYTF.

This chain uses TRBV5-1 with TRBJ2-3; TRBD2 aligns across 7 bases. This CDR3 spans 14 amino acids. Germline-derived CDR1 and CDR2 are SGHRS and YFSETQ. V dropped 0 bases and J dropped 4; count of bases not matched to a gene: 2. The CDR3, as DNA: TGCGCCAGCAGCTTGGGACTAGCAGCAGATACGCAGTATTTT. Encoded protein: CASSLGLAADTQYF. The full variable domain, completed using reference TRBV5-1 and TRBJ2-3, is KAGVTQTPRYLIKTRGQQVTLSCSPISGHRSVSWYQQTPGQGLQFLFEYFSETQRNKGNFPGRFSGRQFSNSRSEMNVSTLELGDSALYLCASSLGLAADTQYFGPGTRLTVL.

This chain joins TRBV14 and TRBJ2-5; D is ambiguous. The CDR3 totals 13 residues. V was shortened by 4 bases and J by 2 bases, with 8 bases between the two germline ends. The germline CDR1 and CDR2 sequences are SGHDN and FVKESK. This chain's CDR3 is CASSRQLQETQYF. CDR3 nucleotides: TGTGCCAGCAGCCGACAACTGCAAGAGACCCAGTACTTC.

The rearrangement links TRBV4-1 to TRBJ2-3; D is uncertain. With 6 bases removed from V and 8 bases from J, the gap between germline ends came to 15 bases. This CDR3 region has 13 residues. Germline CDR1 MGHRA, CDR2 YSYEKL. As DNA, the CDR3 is TGCGCCAGCAGTCATACAGTTTTTGGTACGCAGTATTTT. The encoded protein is CASSHTVFGTQYF.

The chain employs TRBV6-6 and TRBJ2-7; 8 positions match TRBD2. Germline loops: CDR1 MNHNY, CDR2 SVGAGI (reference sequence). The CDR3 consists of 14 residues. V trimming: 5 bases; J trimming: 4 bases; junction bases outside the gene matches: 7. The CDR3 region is CASSRPGLVYEQYF. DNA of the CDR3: TGTGCCAGCAGTAGGCCGGGACTAGTTTACGAGCAGTACTTC.

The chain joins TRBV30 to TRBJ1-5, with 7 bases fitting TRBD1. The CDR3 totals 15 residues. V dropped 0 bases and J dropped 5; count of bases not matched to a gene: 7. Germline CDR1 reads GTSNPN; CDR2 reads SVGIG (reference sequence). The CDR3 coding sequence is TGTGCCTGGAGTGTACGTGGGACAGCCGATCAGCCCCAGCATTTT. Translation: CAWSVRGTADQPQHF.

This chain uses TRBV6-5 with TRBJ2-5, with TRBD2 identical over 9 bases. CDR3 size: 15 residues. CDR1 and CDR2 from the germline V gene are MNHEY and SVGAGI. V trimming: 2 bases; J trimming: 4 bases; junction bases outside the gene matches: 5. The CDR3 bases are TGTGCCAGCAGTTACGATAGCGGGAGTACAGAGACCCAGTACTTC. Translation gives CASSYDSGSTETQYF.

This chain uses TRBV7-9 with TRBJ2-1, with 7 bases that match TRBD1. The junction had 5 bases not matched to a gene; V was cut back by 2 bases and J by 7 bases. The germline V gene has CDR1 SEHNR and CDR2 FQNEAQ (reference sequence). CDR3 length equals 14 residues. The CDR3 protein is CASSLTTGKNEQFF. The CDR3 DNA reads TGTGCCAGCAGCTTAACGACAGGGAAGAATGAGCAGTTCTTC.

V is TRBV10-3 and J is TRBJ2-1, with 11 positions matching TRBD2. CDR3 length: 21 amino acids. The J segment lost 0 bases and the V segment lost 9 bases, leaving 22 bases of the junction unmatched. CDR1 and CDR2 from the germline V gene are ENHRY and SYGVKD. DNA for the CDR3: TGTGCCATTTTTAACTGGGGGGTCGGGACTAGCGGCGTGAGCTCCTACAATGAGCAGTTCTTC. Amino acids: CAIFNWGVGTSGVSSYNEQFF.

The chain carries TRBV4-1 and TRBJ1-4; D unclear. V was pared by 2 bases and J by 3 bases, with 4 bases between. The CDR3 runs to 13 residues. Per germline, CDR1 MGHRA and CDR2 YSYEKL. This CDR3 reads CASSQNPNEKLFF. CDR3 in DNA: TGCGCCAGCAGCCAAAATCCTAATGAAAAACTGTTTTTT.

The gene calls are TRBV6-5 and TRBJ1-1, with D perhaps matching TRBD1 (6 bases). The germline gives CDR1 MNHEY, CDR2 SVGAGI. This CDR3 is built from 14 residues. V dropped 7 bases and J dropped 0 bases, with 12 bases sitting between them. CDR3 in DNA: TGTGCCAGCACTAAGGGGGGGATGAACACTGAAGCTTTCTTT. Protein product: CASTKGGMNTEAFF.

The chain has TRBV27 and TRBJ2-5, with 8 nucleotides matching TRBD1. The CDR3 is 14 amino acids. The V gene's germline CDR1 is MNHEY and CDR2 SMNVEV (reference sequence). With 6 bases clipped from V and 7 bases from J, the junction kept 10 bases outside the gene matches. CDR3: CASRDRAGHRTQYF. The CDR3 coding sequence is TGTGCCAGCAGGGACAGGGCAGGACATAGGACCCAGTACTTC.

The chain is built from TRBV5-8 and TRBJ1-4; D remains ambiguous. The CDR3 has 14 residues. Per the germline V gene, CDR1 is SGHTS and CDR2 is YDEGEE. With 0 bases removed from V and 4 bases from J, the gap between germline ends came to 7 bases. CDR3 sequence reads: CASSLGRLNEKLFF. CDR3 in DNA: TGTGCCAGCAGCTTGGGTAGACTTAATGAAAAACTGTTTTTT.

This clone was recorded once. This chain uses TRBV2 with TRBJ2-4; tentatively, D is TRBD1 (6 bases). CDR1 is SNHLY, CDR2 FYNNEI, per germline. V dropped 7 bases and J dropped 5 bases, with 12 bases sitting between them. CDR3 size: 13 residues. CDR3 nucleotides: TGTGCCAGCACCCCGGACAGAGAAAACATTCAGTACTTC. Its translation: CASTPDRENIQYF.